What follows are 17 T cell receptor beta chains derived from one specimen sequenced in a study of regulatory T cells in long-lasting Graves disease. Time point: newly diagnosed GD, antithyroid drugs for less than 3 months. PBMC-derived RNA was used for the TCR library. The authors built TCR beta libraries using iRepertoire HTBI primers and Arm-PCR of CDR3 regions. TCRdb independently ran MiXCR on the multiplex PCR reads; one entry per CDR3 protein. The table shows 400,000 to 500,000 distinct CDR3 sequences, with about a sixth occurring only once. A further study also used this sample, focusing on T cells in Graves' hyperthyroidism and ophthalmopathy.

The specimen was peripheral blood mononuclear cells (PBMCs), collected at new diagnosis, from a patient treated with antithyroid drugs. The receptors stem from a woman younger than 35 with Graves disease.

The chain carries TRBV19 and TRBJ2-3, with TRBD2 matching 10 bases. CDR1 and CDR2 from the germline V gene are LNHDA and SQIVND (reference sequence). This CDR3 has 17 amino acids. The V gene end was trimmed by 1 base and the J gene end by 6 bases; junction bases not matched to a gene: 10. DNA for the CDR3: TGTGCCAGTAGTATAGCCTCCATAGCGGGAGGTGGGGATACGCAGTATTTT. It specifies CASSIASIAGGGDTQYF.

The chain couples TRBV14 to TRBJ2-1; D unresolved. This CDR3 is 11 amino acids long. V lost 1 base and J 10 bases, leaving 5 bases between the germline ends. CDR1 is SGHDN and CDR2 is FVKESK in the germline V gene. CDR3 in amino acids: CASSQAYEQFF. In nucleotides, the CDR3 is TGTGCCAGCAGCCAAGCTTACGAGCAGTTCTTC.

Ten or more counts support this clonotype. V is TRBV30 and J is TRBJ1-2, with unresolved D. The V and J ends lost 2 bases and 0 bases respectively, with 16 bases between them. From germline, CDR1 is GTSNPN and CDR2 SVGIG (reference sequence). The CDR3 spans 16 residues. The CDR3 is CAWSRPGRSANYGYTF. CDR3 DNA: TGTGCCTGGAGTCGCCCAGGCCGCTCGGCTAACTATGGCTACACCTTC.

This clonotype was counted ten times or more. J is TRBJ1-2 and V is TRBV30; D not resolved. CDR1 is GTSNPN and CDR2 is SVGIG in the germline V gene (reference sequence). V was trimmed by 0 bases and J by 6 bases, leaving 5 bases between them. The CDR3 sequence is 11 residues long. CDR3 DNA: TGTGCCTGGAGTGTACTCGATGGCTACACCTTC. Translating gives CAWSVLDGYTF.

This clonotype has at least ten counts. This chain links TRBV30 with TRBJ2-7; the D is unclear. With 0 bases removed from V and 2 bases from J, the gap between germline ends came to 2 bases. Per the germline V gene, CDR1 is GTSNPN and CDR2 is SVGIG (reference sequence). The CDR3 is 11 residues long. The CDR3 region is CAWSVTYEQYF. CDR3 bases: TGTGCCTGGAGTGTAACCTACGAGCAGTACTTC. The variable domain in full, completed from reference TRBV30 and TRBJ2-7, reads SQTIHQWPATLVQPVGSPLSLECTVEGTSNPNLYWYRQAAGRGLQLLFYSVGIGQISSEVPQNLSASRPQDRQFILSSKKLLLSDSGFYLCAWSVTYEQYFGPGTRLTVT.

The chain couples TRBV5-1 to TRBJ2-2; TRBD1 matches 7 bases. Per germline, CDR1 SGHRS and CDR2 YFSETQ. This CDR3 comprises 16 residues. Unmatched junction bases numbered 12, after V lost 5 bases and J lost 5 bases. The CDR3 DNA follows: TGCGCCAGCAGGCGACGACAGGGTGTTGAGACCGGGGAGCTGTTTTTT. This translates into CASRRRQGVETGELFF.

The sample holds many counts of this clonotype. The rearrangement links TRBV12-3 or TRBV12-4 to TRBJ2-1; 13 bases are shared with TRBD2. Trimming at V came to 6 bases and at J to 8 bases, leaving 1 base not matched to a gene. This CDR3 spans 13 amino acids. CDR3 in amino acids: CASSTSGRDEQFF. The CDR3 DNA sequence: TGTGCCAGCAGCACTAGCGGGAGGGATGAGCAGTTCTTC.

The sample holds many counts of this clonotype. The rearrangement uses TRBV11-2 and TRBJ2-1; 12 bases align to TRBD2. The CDR3 is 16 amino acids. Germline loops: CDR1 SGHAT, CDR2 FQNNGV. The V gene end was trimmed by 6 bases and the J gene end by 8 bases; junction bases not matched to a gene: 11. The CDR3 region is CASSPRLAGAAYEQFF. CDR3 coding DNA: TGTGCCAGCAGTCCGAGACTAGCGGGAGCTGCATATGAGCAGTTCTTC.

Notes on this clonotype: It is likely a read error: a sequence one base away is far more abundant. This chain joins TRBV28 and TRBJ2-1, with 9 bases that match TRBD2. Losses at the gene ends were 4 bases for V and 10 bases for J; bases not matched to a gene: 11. The CDR3 is 15 residues long. Looked up from germline, CDR1 is MDHEN and CDR2 is SYDVKM. CDR3 sequence reads: CASSSRIAGDWEQFF. In DNA form, the CDR3 reads TGTGCCAGCAGTTCTCGAATAGCGGGAGACTGGGAGCAGTTCTTC.

This clonotype was picked up many times. This chain connects TRBV7-8 to TRBJ2-1; no clear D. Trimming left V 1 base short and J 2 bases short, with 12 bases between. The length of the CDR3 is 16 residues. Looked up from germline, CDR1 is SGHVS and CDR2 is FQNEAQ. CDR3 sequence reads: CASSLGEGLPYNEQFF. Here the CDR3 DNA reads TGTGCCAGCAGCTTAGGGGAAGGGTTGCCCTACAATGAGCAGTTCTTC.

The rearrangement joins TRBV30 to TRBJ1-5; possibly TRBD1 for D (5 bases). The V end lost 7 bases, the J end lost 0 bases, and 10 bases lay between the germline ends. The germline gives CDR1 GTSNPN, CDR2 SVGIG (reference sequence). The CDR3 has 13 amino acids. The CDR3 DNA follows: TGTGCCTTAGGGACGTATAGCAATCAGCCCCAGCATTTT. It translates to CALGTYSNQPQHF.

This clonotype was detected ten times or more. The chain is built from TRBV29-1 and TRBJ2-1; 11 bases fit TRBD2. Germline trimming cut 1 base from V and 3 bases from J; bases unmatched to any gene: 11. This CDR3 has 18 amino acids. Germline loops: CDR1 SQVTM, CDR2 ANQGSEA. Here the CDR3 reads CSVEGDTLAGGVYNEQFF. The CDR3 DNA is TGCAGCGTTGAAGGGGACACTTTAGCGGGAGGGGTCTACAATGAGCAGTTCTTC.

This clonotype was recorded many times. The CDR3 coding sequence is TGTGCCAGCAGTCCCCTGACGGGATGGGTAGATACGCAGTATTTT. Translation gives CASSPLTGWVDTQYF. This chain connects TRBV6-2 or TRBV6-3 to TRBJ2-3, with D possibly being TRBD2 (5 bases). The germline gives CDR1 MNHEY, CDR2 SVGEGT. Trimming pared 5 bases from V and 5 bases from J, leaving 17 bases between. The CDR3 contains 15 residues.

This clonotype was observed at least ten times. The rearrangement links TRBV7-2 to TRBJ2-7, with 12 bases fitting TRBD1. The CDR3 has 17 amino acids. V dropped 2 bases and J dropped 5; count of bases not matched to a gene: 10. The germline V gene has CDR1 SGHTA and CDR2 FQGNSA. CDR3 region: CASSLRKGTGGFHEQYF. The CDR3, as DNA: TGTGCCAGCAGCTTAAGGAAAGGGACAGGGGGCTTCCACGAGCAGTACTTC.

In its sample, this clonotype was seen once. This may be a read error, as it is one base from a much larger clone. The chain uses TRBV6-1 and TRBJ2-7; D is perhaps TRBD1 (6 bases). From germline, CDR1 is MNHNS and CDR2 SASEGT. Trimming removed 6 bases at V and 2 bases at J, with 14 bases between. The CDR3 is 14 residues long. CDR3 protein: CASSPGQSTYEQYF. The CDR3, as DNA: TGTGCCAGCAGCCCTGGACAGTCGACCTACGAGCAGTACTTC.

This clonotype was seen ten or more times. The chain employs TRBV9 and TRBJ2-1; 14 bases line up with TRBD2. J was trimmed by 6 bases and V by 3 bases; bases with no gene match: 2. The CDR3 has 15 residues. CDR1 and CDR2 (germline): SGDLS, YYNGEE. As DNA, the CDR3 is TGTGCCAGCAGCGGACTAGCGGGAGGGGGCAATGAGCAGTTCTTC. Protein sequence: CASSGLAGGGNEQFF.

The chain couples TRBV18 to TRBJ1-3; D unresolved. Per the germline V gene, CDR1 is KGHSH and CDR2 is LQKENI. The length of the CDR3 is 17 residues. The V gene lost 2 bases and the J gene lost 1 base, with 15 bases spanning the gap. The chain's CDR3 is CASSPEGVILSGNTIYF. In DNA, the CDR3 is TGTGCCAGCTCACCAGAGGGAGTGATCCTTTCTGGAAACACCATATATTTT.